The clone carrying this T cell receptor beta chain was counted between two and nine times. It is likely a read error: a sequence one base away is far more abundant. The record originates from a study of low-dose radiotherapy and immunotherapy resistance in tumors. Overall study: The patients were given nivolumab 240 mg every two weeks and ipilimumab 1 mg/kg every six weeks, through an intravenous route. Study patients were administered oral aspirin at 300 mg daily for four cycles from cycle 1 day 1.

Germline V CDR1 and CDR2: KGHDR, SFDVKD. The CDR3 has 15 amino acids. V trimming: 6 bases; J trimming: 7 bases; junction bases outside the gene matches: 12. Time point indicated: before trial treatment. Donors were treated with nivolumab, ipilimumab, aspirin, and low-dose cyclophosphamide and radiotherapy. Patients qualified if they had advanced solid tumors that lacked tumor-infiltrating lymphocytes. Covering alpha and beta chains, TRAV- and TRBV-specific primers were used for the first-strand cDNA. The authors ran about 20 PCR cycles to amplify TCRs with a constant-region primer and V-primer adapter. TCRdb fed the reads into MiXCR, producing one record per CDR3 protein. This table holds 65,000 to 100,000 distinct CDR3 sequences, roughly a sixth found once.

This sequence was found in a male donor with prostate cancer. Sequencing was performed on PBMCs, taken before treatment. The chain employs TRBV24-1 and TRBJ2-7; the match to TRBD2 covers 9 bases. CDR3 DNA: TGTGCCACCAGTCCCGCGGGGGGGCCGTTGAATGAGCAGTACTTC. This encodes CATSPAGGPLNEQYF.